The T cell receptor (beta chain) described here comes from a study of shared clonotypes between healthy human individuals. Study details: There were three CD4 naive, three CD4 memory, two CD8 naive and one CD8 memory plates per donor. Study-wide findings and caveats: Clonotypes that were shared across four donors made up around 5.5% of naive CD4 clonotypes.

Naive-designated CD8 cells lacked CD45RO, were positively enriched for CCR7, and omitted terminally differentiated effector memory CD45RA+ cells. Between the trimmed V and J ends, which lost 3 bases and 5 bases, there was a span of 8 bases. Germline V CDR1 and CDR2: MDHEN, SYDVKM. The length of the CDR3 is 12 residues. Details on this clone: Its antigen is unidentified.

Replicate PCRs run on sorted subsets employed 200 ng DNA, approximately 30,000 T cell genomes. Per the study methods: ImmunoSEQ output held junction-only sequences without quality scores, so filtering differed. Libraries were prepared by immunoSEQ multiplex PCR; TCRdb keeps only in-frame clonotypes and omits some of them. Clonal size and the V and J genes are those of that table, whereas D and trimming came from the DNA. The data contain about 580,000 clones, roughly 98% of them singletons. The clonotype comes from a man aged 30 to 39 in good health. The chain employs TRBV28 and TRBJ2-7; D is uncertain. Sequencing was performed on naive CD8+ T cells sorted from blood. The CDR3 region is CASSFSLDEQYF. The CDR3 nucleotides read TGTGCCAGCAGTTTTTCCCTGGACGAGCAGTACTTC.